Following are 13 T cell receptor beta chains from one sample sequenced in a study of shared clonotypes between healthy human individuals. Some clones are missing from TCRdb's copy, which holds only in-frame ones; the method was immunoSEQ multiplex PCR. The sample lists some 690,000 clones; roughly 87% were seen once. Sequenced material: memory CD8+ T cells from PBMCs. Subset reported: CD45RO+ cells pooled with CCR7-negative TemRA cells. These receptors originate from a man aged 18 to 35 in good health. Some clones in this sample may be carry-over from other donors' samples.

CDR3 nucleotides: TGCAGCGTTGCAACAGGGCGGGGCGGCTACACCTTC. This codes for CSVATGRGGYTF. The chain recombines TRBV29-1 with TRBJ1-2; D perhaps matches TRBD1 (6 bases). Germline V CDR1 and CDR2: SQVTM, ANQGSEA. The CDR3 runs to 12 residues. V was clipped by 4 bases and J by 8 bases, with 14 bases between them.

This chain joins TRBV6-5 and TRBJ1-2, with D tentatively TRBD1 (6 bases). V lost 6 bases and J 8 bases, leaving 13 bases between the germline ends. Looked up from germline, CDR1 is MNHEY and CDR2 is SVGAGI. The CDR3 loop spans 12 amino acids. CDR3 in amino acids: CASSPGGHGYTF. The DNA for the CDR3 is TGTGCCAGCAGCCCCGGGGGCCACGGCTACACCTTC.

This clone has a count of ten or more. This chain joins TRBV10-3 and TRBJ2-1; 10 bases fit TRBD2. V gave up 6 bases and J gave up 7 bases; unmatched junction bases: 9. The V gene's germline CDR1 is ENHRY and CDR2 SYGVKD. The CDR3 has 15 amino acids. The DNA of the CDR3 is TGTGCCATCAGGGGACTAAGCGGGAGGGGGAATGAGCAGTTCTTC. Its protein product is CAIRGLSGRGNEQFF.

This rearrangement joins TRBV27 to TRBJ2-1; TRBD2 agrees at 7 bases. The CDR3 sequence is 17 residues long. Germline lookup yields CDR1 MNHEY and CDR2 SMNVEV (reference sequence). After removal of 1 base from V and 8 bases from J, the junction contained 14 bases not matched to a gene. DNA for the CDR3: TGTGCCAGCAGTTTATACCCCCTAGCGGATGCCCCCTATGAGCAGTTCTTC. Translating gives CASSLYPLADAPYEQFF.

The V gene is TRBV4-3, the J gene TRBJ2-5, with unresolved D. V lost 1 base and J lost 7, with 10 bases in between. The CDR3 contains 13 residues. In germline, CDR1 is LGHNA, CDR2 YSLEER. CDR3 in amino acids: CASSQGTGWTQYF. For the CDR3, the DNA is TGCGCCAGCAGCCAAGGGACGGGCTGGACCCAGTACTTC.

This chain connects TRBV2 to TRBJ2-7; no clear D. V was clipped by 3 bases and J by 6 bases, with 15 bases between them. Germline V gene data show CDR1 as SNHLY and CDR2 as FYNNEI. This CDR3 contains 14 residues. DNA of the CDR3: TGTGCCAGCAGTGACTGGGGTAGCAATGGCGAGCAGTACTTC. Its translation is CASSDWGSNGEQYF. Using reference TRBV2 and TRBJ2-7 for the parts outside the CDR3, the full variable domain is EPEVTQTPSHQVTQMGQEVILRCVPISNHLYFYWYRQILGQKVEFLVSFYNNEISEKSEIFDDQFSVERPDGSNFTLKIRSTKLEDSAMYFCASSDWGSNGEQYFGPGTRLTVT.

This chain connects TRBV4-2 to TRBJ2-1, with unresolved D. The CDR3 has 15 residues. The V gene lost 5 bases and the J gene lost 6 bases, with 17 bases spanning the gap. Germline V gene sequence: CDR1 LGHNA, CDR2 YNFKEQ. CDR3 residues: CASSKTRASGNEQFF. The CDR3 coding sequence is TGTGCCAGCAGCAAAACCCGGGCTTCTGGCAATGAGCAGTTCTTC.

As for this clone: This sample includes further DNA sequences coding for the same CDR3. The V call is TRBV7-9, the J call TRBJ2-3; 10 bases are a match to TRBD1. The V gene's germline CDR1 is SEHNR and CDR2 FQNEAQ (reference sequence). This CDR3 has 14 amino acids. The V and J ends lost 4 bases and 6 bases, in that order; junction bases with no gene match: 4. The CDR3 nucleotides are TGTGCCAGCAGCTCCGACAGGGGGCCCGATACGCAGTATTTT. This translates into CASSSDRGPDTQYF.

This clone has only a few counts. This chain uses TRBV19 with TRBJ1-1, with no clear D. The CDR3 has 19 residues. In germline, CDR1 is LNHDA, CDR2 SQIVND (reference sequence). V was pared by 1 base and J by 0 bases, with 21 bases between. The CDR3 DNA follows: TGTGCCAGTAGTATAGCTCCACCCAATGCTGTTGGCATGAACACTGAAGCTTTCTTT. It codes for CASSIAPPNAVGMNTEAFF. The whole variable domain, filled in from reference TRBV19 and TRBJ1-1, reads DGGITQSPKYLFRKEGQNVTLSCEQNLNHDAMYWYRQDPGQGLRLIYYSQIVNDFQKGDIAEGYSVSREKKESFPLTVTSAQKNPTAFYLCASSIAPPNAVGMNTEAFFGQGTRLTVV.

The rearrangement joins TRBV4-1 to TRBJ2-7; D is uncertain. CDR1 is MGHRA, CDR2 YSYEKL, per germline. This CDR3 comprises 14 residues. V was clipped by 2 bases and J by 3 bases, with 11 bases between them. The CDR3 sequence: CASSQNAVHYEQYF. CDR3 in DNA: TGCGCCAGCAGCCAAAATGCAGTTCACTACGAGCAGTACTTC.

The sample holds one count of this clone. The chain combines TRBV4-3 with TRBJ2-7; D possibly matches TRBD1 or TRBD2 (5 bases each). Germline loops: CDR1 LGHNA, CDR2 YSLEER. The CDR3 loop spans 13 amino acids. The V end was cut by 3 bases, the J end by 1 base, with 7 bases between. The CDR3 DNA reads TGCGCCAGCAGCCAGGGACGGTCCTACGAGCAGTACTTC. Protein sequence: CASSQGRSYEQYF.

The chain joins TRBV27 to TRBJ1-2; D unresolved. The CDR3 covers 14 residues. CDR1 is MNHEY and CDR2 is SMNVEV in the germline V gene (reference sequence). Trimming removed 0 bases from V and 8 bases from J, with 13 bases in between. The CDR3 loop is CASSLSTAYRGYTF. The DNA of the CDR3 is TGTGCCAGCAGTTTATCCACGGCCTATAGGGGCTACACCTTC.

The chain has TRBV6-5 and TRBJ1-1; TRBD1 matches 9 bases. Germline V CDR1 and CDR2: MNHEY, SVGAGI. CDR3 length: 13 amino acids. J was trimmed by 11 bases and V by 6 bases; bases with no gene match: 10. DNA for the CDR3: TGTGCCAGCAGAGGACAGGGGTGGGGCGAGGCTTTCTTT. This sequence encodes CASRGQGWGEAFF.